A single sample is the source of the 23 T cell receptor beta chains below, sequenced in a study of a mutant IDH1 vaccine in newly diagnosed glioma. Time point in this sample: week 11, during vaccination. Vaccination used 300 ug of mutant IDH1 20-mer peptide per dose, with topical imiquimod. Antigens of these TCRs are unknown. Sequencing used immunoSEQ multiplex PCR; TCRdb keeps in-frame clones, though not all of them. The data contain about 25,000 clones, about three quarters of them seen just once; the ten biggest clones take up 8% to 13%. The starting material was peripheral blood mononuclear cells (PBMCs), obtained from a glioma patient whose treatment included an IDH1 peptide vaccine. The receptors were sampled from a man aged 18 to 29 with glioma. Some clones in this sample may be carry-over from other donors' samples.

In this sample, this clone turned up once. The chain employs TRBV30 and TRBJ1-6; 7 bases map to TRBD1. The CDR3 has 15 residues. V shed 0 bases and J 12 bases; nucleotides not matched to a gene: 11. Germline-derived CDR1 and CDR2 are GTSNPN and SVGIG (reference sequence). Here the CDR3 DNA reads TGTGCCTGGAGTGTAAAAGGCACAGGGGTTCGACCCCTCCACTTT. Protein sequence: CAWSVKGTGVRPLHF. Drawing the rest from reference TRBV30 and TRBJ1-6, the complete variable domain is SQTIHQWPATLVQPVGSPLSLECTVEGTSNPNLYWYRQAAGRGLQLLFYSVGIGQISSEVPQNLSASRPQDRQFILSSKKLLLSDSGFYLCAWSVKGTGVRPLHFGNGTRLTVT.

Only a few counts were recorded for this clone. This sequence joins TRBV4-3 and TRBJ2-1, with D tentatively TRBD2 (5 bases). V was trimmed by 1 base and J by 4 bases, leaving 17 bases between them. Germline assignment: CDR1 LGHNA and CDR2 YSLEER. The CDR3 sequence is 17 residues long. For the CDR3, the DNA is TGCGCCAGCAGCCAAGCTACGTCGAGGGAGCGGTACAATGAGCAGTTCTTC. Residues: CASSQATSRERYNEQFF.

In this sample, this clone turned up a few times. The rearrangement uses TRBV7-9 and TRBJ1-5; TRBD1 aligns across 8 bases. J lost 1 base, V lost 5 bases, and 4 bases had no gene match. The V gene's germline CDR1 is SEHNR and CDR2 FQNEAQ (reference sequence). This CDR3 contains 15 residues. CDR3 bases: TGTGCCAGCAGCGGGGACAGGTCCAGCAATCAGCCCCAGCATTTT. Its translation: CASSGDRSSNQPQHF.

This clone was detected only once. This chain links TRBV28 with TRBJ2-7, with D possibly TRBD1 on 6 matching bases. The CDR3 length is 12 residues. From germline, CDR1 is MDHEN and CDR2 SYDVKM. V was clipped by 8 bases and J by 3 bases, with 11 bases between them. The CDR3, as DNA: TGTGCCAGCCGTGGACAGCGCTACGAGCAGTACTTC. It encodes CASRGQRYEQYF.

V gene TRBV4-1 combines with J gene TRBJ1-5; D possibly corresponds to TRBD1 (6 bases). Germline values: CDR1 MGHRA, CDR2 YSYEKL. V gave up 5 bases and J gave up 0 bases, with 11 bases separating them. The CDR3 runs 15 residues. CDR3 in DNA: TGCGCCAGCAGCTCTCAGGGGTATAGCAATCAGCCCCAGCATTTT. Translation gives CASSSQGYSNQPQHF.

This chain joins TRBV6-4 and TRBJ2-1, with 14 bases that match TRBD2. The length of the CDR3 is 16 residues. J lost 7 bases, V lost 2 bases, and 4 bases had no gene match. CDR1 is MRHNA and CDR2 is SNTAGT in the germline V gene. DNA for the CDR3: TGTGCCAGCAGTGACGGGACTAGCGGGAGAATAAATGAGCAGTTCTTC. Protein sequence: CASSDGTSGRINEQFF.

The V call is TRBV6-5, the J call TRBJ2-7, with 13 positions matching TRBD2. The germline V gene encodes CDR1 MNHEY and CDR2 SVGAGI. The length of the CDR3 is 15 residues. Trimming took 4 bases from V and 5 from J; bases not matched to a gene: 5. The CDR3 sequence: CASSSGTSGTHEQYF. The CDR3 nucleotides are TGTGCCAGCAGTTCCGGGACTAGCGGGACCCACGAGCAGTACTTC.

This clone was seen a handful of times. The chain couples TRBV19 to TRBJ1-5, with a possible D match to TRBD1 (6 bases). This CDR3 spans 16 amino acids. The ends were cut back, 7 bases at V and 2 bases at J, with 18 bases in the middle. Germline V gene lookup returns CDR1 LNHDA and CDR2 SQIVND (reference sequence). CDR3 loop: CASIKGGRGGNQPQHF. The CDR3 nucleotides are TGTGCCAGTATCAAGGGGGGCAGGGGAGGCAATCAGCCCCAGCATTTT.

V is TRBV7-9 and J is TRBJ1-1; D is perhaps TRBD1 (5 bases). Trimming cost V 5 bases and J 2 bases, with 12 bases left between them. CDR3 length: 14 amino acids. Germline V gives CDR1 SEHNR, CDR2 FQNEAQ (reference sequence). The CDR3 DNA reads TGTGCCAGCAGCGCGGACACCATTAACACTGAAGCTTTCTTT. As protein: CASSADTINTEAFF.

The chain recombines TRBV6-1 with TRBJ2-7; D possibly corresponds to TRBD2 (6 bases). The CDR3 has 14 amino acids. V dropped 6 bases and J dropped 0 bases, with 12 bases sitting between them. Germline lookup yields CDR1 MNHNS and CDR2 SASEGT. The CDR3 bases are TGTGCCAGCAGGAACCCGGGACTCTCCTACGAGCAGTACTTC. Protein sequence: CASRNPGLSYEQYF.

This chain joins TRBV2 and TRBJ2-7; the match to TRBD1 covers 9 bases. J lost 4 bases, V lost 2 bases, and 9 bases had no gene match. The CDR3 totals 16 residues. Germline V gene lookup returns CDR1 SNHLY and CDR2 FYNNEI. CDR3 coding DNA: TGTGCCAGCAGTGAATCCCCGGGACAGGGTGGGTACGAGCAGTACTTC. Its protein product is CASSESPGQGGYEQYF.

The chain recombines TRBV6-4 with TRBJ2-1; 10 bases are a match to TRBD2. CDR1 and CDR2 from the germline V gene are MRHNA and SNTAGT. V lost 5 bases and J lost 8; bases outside the gene matches: 9. The CDR3 length is 15 residues. The CDR3 spells CASSTGASGGDEQFF. In DNA form, the CDR3 reads TGTGCCAGCAGTACCGGGGCTAGCGGGGGCGATGAGCAGTTCTTC.

This chain connects TRBV14 to TRBJ1-6; 8 positions agree with TRBD1. CDR1 and CDR2 from the germline V gene are SGHDN and FVKESK. The CDR3 spans 19 residues. V shed 3 bases and J 3 bases; nucleotides not matched to a gene: 13. The CDR3: CASSHAEGTGGIYNSPLHF. The CDR3 DNA reads TGTGCCAGCAGCCACGCAGAAGGGACAGGCGGGATCTATAATTCACCCCTCCACTTT.

This clone was picked up a small number of times. The chain carries TRBV29-1 and TRBJ2-7, with D possibly matching TRBD1 (6 bases). Trimming removed 2 bases from V and 4 bases from J, with 12 bases in between. CDR3 length equals 13 residues. Germline V gene lookup returns CDR1 SQVTM and CDR2 ANQGSEA. The CDR3 sequence is CSVEPLTGYEQYF. The CDR3 region has the DNA TGCAGCGTTGAACCCCTGACAGGATACGAGCAGTACTTC.

J is TRBJ2-5 and V is TRBV5-1; D is unresolved. This CDR3 comprises 11 residues. V was trimmed by 0 bases and J by 3 bases, leaving 0 bases between them. Germline assignment: CDR1 SGHRS and CDR2 YFSETQ. CDR3 protein: CASSLEETQYF. In DNA form, the CDR3 reads TGCGCCAGCAGCTTGGAAGAGACCCAGTACTTC.

In its sample, this clone was seen once. The V gene is TRBV11-1, the J gene TRBJ1-1, with unresolved D. This CDR3 is 14 amino acids long. Per the germline V gene, CDR1 is SGHAT and CDR2 is FQDESV (reference sequence). V lost 0 bases and J lost 0, with 5 bases in between. The CDR3 is CASSLASMNTEAFF. CDR3 in DNA: TGTGCCAGCAGCTTAGCCAGCATGAACACTGAAGCTTTCTTT.

The chain couples TRBV5-4 to TRBJ2-5; 11 bases agree with TRBD2. Trimming removed 0 bases from V and 10 bases from J; junction bases left unmatched: 14. Per germline, CDR1 SGHNT and CDR2 YYREEE (reference sequence). This CDR3 spans 17 amino acids. CDR3 nucleotide sequence: TGTGCCAGCAGCTTGGGACTAGCGGGAAGTGTTTTTGAAGGCCAGTACTTC. Its protein is CASSLGLAGSVFEGQYF.

V gene TRBV5-6 combines with J gene TRBJ1-1; D gene ambiguous. CDR1 SGHDT and CDR2 YYEEEE come from the germline V gene. The CDR3 totals 15 residues. Trimming took off 0 bases at V and 1 base at J, with 10 bases between the two ends. CDR3 coding DNA: TGTGCCAGCAGCTTGGATTACAACTCGAACACTGAAGCTTTCTTT. Translation gives CASSLDYNSNTEAFF.

The chain has TRBV7-8 and TRBJ2-4; a possible D gene is TRBD2 (5 bases). This CDR3 is built from 16 residues. V lost 2 bases, J lost 3 bases, and 14 bases lay in between. Germline V gene data show CDR1 as SGHVS and CDR2 as FQNEAQ. The CDR3 here is CASSLQRAGFKNIQYF. The CDR3 coding sequence is TGTGCCAGCAGCTTACAACGCGCGGGTTTCAAAAACATTCAGTACTTC.

This rearrangement joins TRBV6-5 to TRBJ2-6, with no clear D. V lost 6 bases to trimming and J lost 0 bases, with 9 bases between them. The CDR3 contains 15 residues. Germline loops: CDR1 MNHEY, CDR2 SVGAGI. The CDR3 DNA sequence: TGTGCCAGCAGGGCCCTAATCTCTGGGGCCAACGTCCTGACTTTC. Translated, it gives CASRALISGANVLTF.

V and J are TRBV29-1 and TRBJ2-7, with D perhaps TRBD2 (5 bases). Per germline, CDR1 SQVTM and CDR2 ANQGSEA. V gave up 4 bases and J gave up 3 bases, with 10 bases separating them. This CDR3 region has 12 residues. For the CDR3, the DNA is TGCAGCGTTGGAGCGGCTAACTACGAGCAGTACTTC. Translating gives CSVGAANYEQYF.

The chain uses TRBV12-2 and TRBJ1-2. TRBV12-2 is described as a pseudogene. The CDR3 covers 14 residues. In DNA, the CDR3 is TGTGCAAGTCGCTTAACCGATTCTAACTATGGCTACACCTTC. Residues: CASRLTDSNYGYTF.

This clone has only one observation. The chain recombines TRBV15 with TRBJ2-1; TRBD2 might be the D (7 bases). Deletions cut 2 bases from V and 0 bases from J, with 8 bases between. Germline V CDR1 and CDR2: LNHNV, YYDKDF (reference sequence). The CDR3 loop spans 15 amino acids. The CDR3 loop reads CATSRRGGSYNEQFF. CDR3 DNA: TGTGCCACCAGCAGAAGGGGGGGCTCCTACAATGAGCAGTTCTTC.